This section outlines one T cell receptor (beta chain) sequence together with its context. Its specificity is unknown. The repertoire was sequenced with immunoSEQ multiplex PCR; TCRdb's copy has only in-frame clones and lacks some. The sample lists under 150,000 clones, over 75% occurring once. This sample stems from a study of cytotoxic CD8 clonotypes in ibrutinib-treated CLL. General study points: The times at which samples were taken varied between sustained-remission and progressing patients. Public clonotypes, rarely seen, contracted or held steady on treatment.

The source of this sequence is a human donor with chronic lymphocytic leukemia. Material: PBMCs, obtained after 36 months of ibrutinib treatment.

The DNA for the CDR3 is TGTGCCAGTAGTATAACCGGGGGGAACACTGAAGCTTTCTTT. This gives the protein CASSITGGNTEAFF. This chain uses TRBV19 with TRBJ1-1, with TRBD1 as a possible D gene (5 bases). Germline CDR1 reads LNHDA; CDR2 reads SQIVND (reference sequence). The CDR3 covers 14 residues. V dropped 2 bases and J dropped 1 base, with 8 bases sitting between them.